This TCR beta chain comes out of a study of T cell responses to AZD1222 COVID-19 vaccine. Trimming removed 2 bases at V and 5 bases at J, with 13 bases between. In germline, CDR1 is SGDLS, CDR2 YYNGEE. The CDR3 consists of 14 residues. TCRdb keeps only in-frame clones here, not all; method: immunoSEQ multiplex PCR. The sample consists of 97,000 or so clones, approximately 90% of them appearing once. The V call is TRBV9, the J call TRBJ1-1, with TRBD1 as a possible D gene (5 bases). This clonotype was obtained from an adult in good health. The material was peripheral blood, obtained on day 0 of AZD1222 vaccination. In nucleotides, the CDR3 is TGTGCCAGCAGCGTTGGGGGGTTGAGTACTGAAGCTTTCTTT. Translating gives CASSVGGLSTEAFF.